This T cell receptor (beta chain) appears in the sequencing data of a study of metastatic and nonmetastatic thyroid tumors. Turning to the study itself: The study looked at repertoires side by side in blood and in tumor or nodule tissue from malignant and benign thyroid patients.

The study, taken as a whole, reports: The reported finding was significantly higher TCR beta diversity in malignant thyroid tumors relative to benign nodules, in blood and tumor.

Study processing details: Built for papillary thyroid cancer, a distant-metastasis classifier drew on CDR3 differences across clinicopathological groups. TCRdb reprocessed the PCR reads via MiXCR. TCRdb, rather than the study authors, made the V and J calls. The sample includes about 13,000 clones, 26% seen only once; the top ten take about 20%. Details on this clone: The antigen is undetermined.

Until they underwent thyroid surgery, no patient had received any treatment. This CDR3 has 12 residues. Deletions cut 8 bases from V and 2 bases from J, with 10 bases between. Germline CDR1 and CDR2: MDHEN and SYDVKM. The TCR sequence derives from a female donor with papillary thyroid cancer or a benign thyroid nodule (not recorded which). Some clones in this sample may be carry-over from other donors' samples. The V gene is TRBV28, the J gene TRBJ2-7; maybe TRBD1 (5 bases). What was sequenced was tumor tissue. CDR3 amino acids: CASRQPPYEQYF. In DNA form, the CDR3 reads TGTGCCAGCCGACAGCCGCCCTACGAGCAGTACTTC. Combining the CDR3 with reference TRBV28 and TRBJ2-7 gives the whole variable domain DVKVTQSSRYLVKRTGEKVFLECVQDMDHENMFWYRQDPGLGLRLIYFSYDVKMKEKGDIPEGYSVSREKKERFSLILESASTNQTSMYLCASRQPPYEQYFGPGTRLTVT.